The clone carrying this T cell receptor (beta chain) has a count of ten or more. TCRdb called the 5' RACE reads again in MiXCR, with one record for every CDR3 protein. The sample lists 20,000 to 25,000 distinct CDR3 sequences, around 3.4% seen once, with approximately 0.94% in the top ten. This entry is derived from a study of T cells after yellow fever vaccination. The TCR originated in a man between 18 and 29 years old who received the YFV17D yellow fever vaccine. The sequences come from PBMCs, either bulk or a sorted T-cell subset (CD4+, CD8+, memory, or dextramer-sorted; not recorded which), collected 35 to 50 days after the first yellow fever vaccination.

The CDR3 protein is CASSYGLDRMAGNTIYF. The CDR3 nucleotides are TGTGCCAGCAGTTACGGGTTAGACAGGATGGCTGGAAACACCATATATTTT. J is TRBJ1-3 and V is TRBV6-5; a weak D match, TRBD1 (6 bases). The CDR3 has 17 amino acids. Per the germline V gene, CDR1 is MNHEY and CDR2 is SVGAGI. The ends were cut back, 2 bases at V and 2 bases at J, with 16 bases in the middle.